Shown below are 16 T cell receptor beta chains from a single sample sequenced in a study of T cell responses to AZD1222 COVID-19 vaccine. Only in-frame clones appear in the TCRdb table, and some are missing; sequencing was by immunoSEQ multiplex PCR. Of approximately 160,000 clones in the sample, roughly 92% are singletons; the top ten hold 5.1%. Here the sequenced sample was peripheral blood, taken 28 days after the second AZD1222 dose. These receptor sequences come from an adult who received the AZD1222 COVID-19 vaccine.

This clone was found once. The genes are TRBV19 and TRBJ2-1, with 10 bases aligning to TRBD1. From germline, CDR1 is LNHDA and CDR2 SQIVND (reference sequence). With V trimmed by 5 bases and J by 7 bases, 5 bases remained unmatched. The CDR3 is made up of 14 amino acids. The CDR3, as DNA: TGTGCCAGTAGTCCTCGGACAGGGGGGAATGAGCAGTTCTTC. This codes for CASSPRTGGNEQFF.

Note on this clone: At the DNA level, this CDR3 is encoded by other sequences in the same sample as well. The CDR3 spells CASSFKGQTNTGELFF. CDR3 DNA: TGTGCCAGCAGCTTCAAAGGGCAAACGAACACCGGGGAGCTGTTTTTT. The chain joins TRBV7-9 to TRBJ2-2, with D unclear. Per the germline V gene, CDR1 is SEHNR and CDR2 is FQNEAQ (reference sequence). The CDR3 length is 16 residues. The V end lost 3 bases, the J end lost 0 bases, and 11 bases lay between the germline ends.

The V gene is TRBV9, the J gene TRBJ2-2; D unclear. Germline lookup yields CDR1 SGDLS and CDR2 YYNGEE. V lost 4 bases and J lost 2, with 6 bases in between. This CDR3 region has 13 residues. This chain's CDR3 is CASSPVNTGELFF. The CDR3 nucleotides read TGTGCCAGCAGCCCTGTAAACACCGGGGAGCTGTTTTTT.

This chain uses TRBV7-2 with TRBJ2-7, with 10 bases that match TRBD2. Germline values: CDR1 SGHTA, CDR2 FQGNSA. This CDR3 contains 15 residues. Trimming cost V 5 bases and J 4 bases; bases outside gene matches: 8. CDR3 sequence reads: CASSREEAGGYEQYF. The CDR3 DNA is TGTGCCAGCAGCCGCGAGGAAGCGGGAGGGTACGAGCAGTACTTC.

This clone was observed once. The rearrangement links TRBV9 to TRBJ2-3, with 9 bases that match TRBD2. CDR1 is SGDLS and CDR2 is YYNGEE in the germline V gene. CDR3 length: 16 residues. V was clipped by 1 base and J by 0 bases; unmatched bases: 3. This chain's CDR3 is CASSVTSGPSTDTQYF. DNA for the CDR3: TGTGCCAGCAGCGTAACTAGCGGGCCTAGCACAGATACGCAGTATTTT. The variable domain in full, completed from reference TRBV9 and TRBJ2-3, reads DSGVTQTPKHLITATGQRVTLRCSPRSGDLSVYWYQQSLDQGLQFLIQYYNGEERAKGNILERFSAQQFPDLHSELNLSSLELGDSALYFCASSVTSGPSTDTQYFGPGTRLTVL.

The gene calls are TRBV11-2 and TRBJ1-2; D unclear. V lost 3 bases to trimming and J lost 0 bases, with 11 bases between them. Germline CDR1 reads SGHAT; CDR2 reads FQNNGV. This CDR3 is built from 15 residues. CDR3 DNA: TGTGCCAGCAGCTTCTCGAACGGAGCTAACTATGGCTACACCTTC. Residues: CASSFSNGANYGYTF.

This sequence joins TRBV19 and TRBJ1-5; tentatively, D is TRBD1 (6 bases). V was pared by 7 bases and J by 0 bases, with 13 bases between. This CDR3 is built from 15 residues. Germline CDR1 LNHDA, CDR2 SQIVND (reference sequence). CDR3 residues: CASKNDRFSNQPQHF. The CDR3 DNA reads TGTGCCAGTAAAAATGACAGGTTTAGCAATCAGCCCCAGCATTTT.

The V and J genes are TRBV12-3 or TRBV12-4 and TRBJ1-1; D not certain. This CDR3 has 11 residues. The germline V and J ends were trimmed by 3 bases and 2 bases, with 1 base remaining between them. The CDR3 spells CASSFNTEAFF. Written as DNA, the CDR3 is TGTGCCAGCAGTTTTAACACTGAAGCTTTCTTT.

This clone appeared a single time. The V gene is TRBV15, the J gene TRBJ2-1; tentatively, D is TRBD2 (6 bases). Germline values: CDR1 LNHNV, CDR2 YYDKDF (reference sequence). The CDR3 runs to 15 residues. V shed 2 bases and J shed 5 bases, with 13 bases lying between them. The CDR3 DNA reads as TGTGCCACCAGCAGAACAGCGGGTAACAACAATGAGCAGTTCTTC. Protein: CATSRTAGNNNEQFF.

The chain joins TRBV14 to TRBJ2-2, with 8 bases aligning to TRBD1. CDR3 length: 21 amino acids. V gave up 0 bases and J gave up 1 base; unmatched junction bases: 16. Per the germline V gene, CDR1 is SGHDN and CDR2 is FVKESK. The CDR3 region has the DNA TGTGCCAGCAGCCAAGAGGGACAGGACTCCTCCTGGCGGGGGAACACCGGGGAGCTGTTTTTT. As protein: CASSQEGQDSSWRGNTGELFF.

The chain is built from TRBV27 and TRBJ1-2, with D possibly being TRBD1 (6 bases). Trimming pared 8 bases from V and 2 bases from J, leaving 12 bases between. Germline V gives CDR1 MNHEY, CDR2 SMNVEV (reference sequence). The length of the CDR3 is 13 residues. The CDR3 protein is CASHSTGNYGYTF. The CDR3 nucleotides read TGTGCCAGCCACTCCACAGGGAACTATGGCTACACCTTC.

The CDR3 sequence: CASSPSTASYEQYF. The CDR3 bases are TGTGCCAGCAGCCCCTCCACGGCATCCTACGAGCAGTACTTC. The chain employs TRBV9 and TRBJ2-7; D remains ambiguous. There are 14 residues in the CDR3. V was pared by 4 bases and J by 1 base, with 12 bases between. Germline V gives CDR1 SGDLS, CDR2 YYNGEE.

This clone was counted a single time. The chain uses TRBV2 and TRBJ2-7; either TRBD1 or TRBD2 may supply D (5 bases each). With 6 bases removed from V and 1 base from J, the gap between germline ends came to 10 bases. The germline gives CDR1 SNHLY, CDR2 FYNNEI. The CDR3 loop spans 13 amino acids. CDR3 nucleotide sequence: TGTGCCAGCAGCCGGGACGCTTCCTACGAGCAGTACTTC. Translated, it gives CASSRDASYEQYF.

The genes are TRBV15 and TRBJ1-1; D gene uncertain. The CDR3 consists of 16 residues. Germline CDR1 is LNHNV and CDR2 is YYDKDF (reference sequence). V was clipped by 0 bases and J by 8 bases, with 19 bases between them. The DNA of the CDR3 is TGTGCCACCAGCAGAGAGGGAGGGTCGACCCCACGGGAAGCTTTCTTT. Translated, it gives CATSREGGSTPREAFF.

The chain couples TRBV12-3 or TRBV12-4 to TRBJ1-1; a possible D gene is TRBD1 (5 bases). This CDR3 region has 13 residues. Trimming removed 4 bases from V and 0 bases from J, with 6 bases in between. CDR3 in amino acids: CASSWGVNTEAFF. In DNA, the CDR3 is TGTGCCAGCAGTTGGGGGGTGAACACTGAAGCTTTCTTT.

The chain couples TRBV19 to TRBJ2-2; unclear D gene. Trimming took 0 bases from V and 6 from J, leaving 8 bases between them. Germline CDR1 LNHDA, CDR2 SQIVND (reference sequence). The CDR3 is 14 residues long. The CDR3: CASSIERAAGELFF. The CDR3 bases are TGTGCCAGTAGTATAGAGCGTGCCGCCGGGGAGCTGTTTTTT.